This TCR beta chain derives from a study of T cells after yellow fever vaccination (dated by TCRdb to about 2019). Turning to the overall study: The SMART-Seq v4 Ultra Low Input RNA kit was used to prepare libraries from fractions with low cell numbers. To follow T-cell clones before and after both primary and booster YFV17D yellow fever vaccination, bulk TCR alpha and beta repertoires underwent longitudinal sequencing. The cohort comprised two healthy male donors, one aged 18 to 29 and one aged 30 to 39 years. Bulk PBMC replicates and cell subsets were isolated from blood drawn at multiple timepoints before and after both primary and secondary immunization.

Trimming leaves V shorter by 0 bases and J shorter by 6 bases, with the junction holding 6 bases beyond the gene matches. Inclusive of the bounding cysteine and phenylalanine, the CDR3 is 15 residues long. Only the CDR3 region is kept as DNA, spanning 45 bases read in frame from base 1. The germline V gene (reference sequence) sets CDR1 to DFQATT and CDR2 to SNEGSKA. Sequencing relied on an Illumina NovaSeq 6000. TCR cDNA was synthesized by 5'RACE template switching, which introduced a universal primer site and unique molecular identifiers. Priming of cDNA synthesis was performed from both the TCR alpha and TCR beta constant segments. Library amplification used two PCR steps, and the second PCR step added sample barcodes and sequencing adapters. Libraries were sequenced on Illumina HiSeq 2500 (2x100 bp) or NovaSeq (2x150 bp). On the study's bioinformatics: Reads were demultiplexed and collapsed into UMI consensus sequences with MIGEC, and V(D)J alignment was performed with MiXCR. Using edgeR on replicate PBMC samples, clonotypes were called vaccine-responding if FDR was below 0.01 and the log2 fold change was above 5 up to day 15. CD4 or CD8 identity was assigned to each bulk clonotype according to whether the clonotype was present at higher abundance in the sequenced CD4 repertoire or the sequenced CD8 repertoire. Using fastp trimming at Q25 and MiXCR clonotype assembly, TCRdb reanalyzed the public sequencing data and kept in-frame beta chains. Every CDR3 protein is listed once, alongside the most common genes and DNA of its rows. The V and J calls reflect TCRdb's pipeline rather than the authors' work. This sample has a few hundred thousand distinct CDR3 sequences in its table, and about 5.2% of those were observed once. Of the sample, roughly 3% falls within the top ten clones.

Taken with the paper, the label for treatment or condition translates to: live attenuated yellow fever vaccine strain. A standard Ficoll-Paque protocol was used to isolate PBMCs from peripheral blood. Dynabeads CD4 and CD8 positive selection kits were used to isolate CD4 and CD8 T-cell fractions. RNA was extracted with TriZol from bulk PBMCs, CD4 and CD8 fractions, and dextramer-positive and dextramer-negative fractions. Study-wide conclusions, independent of this receptor: The secondary T-cell response was found to be weaker but faster than the primary response, with a peak reached on day 5 rather than on day 15. Because abundant contaminating clonotypes from the bulk population could be contained in FACS-sorted repertoires, computational filtering was required. Most clones expanded after primary vaccination (almost 97% of CD4 and around 89% of CD8) were re-detected after the booster, suggesting that broad memory maintenance occurred. A small share of clonotypes was detected in both CD4 and CD8 compartments, with the overlap likely arising from convergent recombination. Only a couple of donors were included in the study, so the extent to which the findings can be generalized is limited.

With regard to this clonotype: Its antigen remains unidentified. Base quality data are lacking; no much larger clone is found one base away.

The receptor was isolated from a man between 18 and 35 years old who received the YFV17D yellow fever vaccine. The rearranged chain carries TRBV20-1 and TRBJ2-3, with 10 junctional bases fitting TRBD1. This specimen consisted of CD4+ T cells sorted from PBMCs, obtained on the day of the yellow fever booster vaccination. The encoded CDR3 is CSAREPGQGTDTQYF. The DNA reads TGCAGTGCTAGAGAGCCGGGACAGGGGACGGATACGCAGTATTTT.